The 28 T cell receptor beta chains below were found in one sample sequenced in a study of T cells in Graves' hyperthyroidism and ophthalmopathy. Researchers took RNA transcripts and amplified the TCR beta CDR3 regions from them. Carried out on the TCR CDR3, a first-round RT-PCR used the HTBI primer set. MiXCR was run by TCRdb on the multiplex PCR reads, yielding one entry per CDR3 protein. The sample consists of 250,000 to 400,000 distinct CDR3 sequences, approximately 14% of them appearing once. Specimen: blood. Every receptor here comes from a woman in her 40s with Graves' ophthalmopathy.

This clonotype has ten or more counts. The chain joins TRBV29-1 to TRBJ2-2, with D unresolved. This CDR3 has 12 amino acids. V was shortened by 4 bases and J by 5 bases, with 8 bases between the two germline ends. CDR1 is SQVTM and CDR2 is ANQGSEA in the germline V gene. This CDR3 reads CSVVEGTGELFF. Written as DNA, the CDR3 is TGCAGCGTTGTCGAAGGTACCGGGGAGCTGTTTTTT.

At least ten counts were recorded for this clonotype. J is TRBJ2-7 and V is TRBV28; TRBD2 might be the D (5 bases). With 7 bases removed from V and 1 base from J, the gap between germline ends came to 11 bases. Germline loops: CDR1 MDHEN, CDR2 SYDVKM. This CDR3 has 13 amino acids. The CDR3 region is CASTAGVSYEQYF. CDR3 nucleotides: TGTGCCAGCACGGCGGGCGTGTCCTACGAGCAGTACTTC.

Details on this clonotype: A much bigger clone sits one base away, suggesting this may be a read error. The CDR3 spells CSASHRSNEQYF. CDR3 in DNA: TGCAGTGCTAGTCACAGGTCAAACGAGCAGTACTTC. The chain uses TRBV20-1 and TRBJ2-7; possibly TRBD1 for D (5 bases). The CDR3 totals 12 residues. Germline V lookup: CDR1 DFQATT, CDR2 SNEGSKA (reference sequence). The ends were cut back, 3 bases at V and 5 bases at J, with 11 bases in the middle.

This clonotype has a count of ten or more. The gene calls are TRBV25-1 and TRBJ1-5, with 11 bases that match TRBD1. Germline V gene sequence: CDR1 MGHDK, CDR2 SYGVNS. V trimming: 3 bases; J trimming: 4 bases; junction bases outside the gene matches: 2. The CDR3 loop spans 15 amino acids. The CDR3 DNA sequence: TGTGCCAGCAGTGATGGACAGGGGGCGAATCAGCCCCAGCATTTT. It translates to CASSDGQGANQPQHF. The complete variable domain, with remaining parts taken from reference TRBV25-1 and TRBJ1-5, reads EADIYQTPRYLVIGTGKKITLECSQTMGHDKMYWYQQDPGMELHLIHYSYGVNSTEKGDLSSESTVSRIRTEHFPLTLESARPSHTSQYLCASSDGQGANQPQHFGDGTRLSIL.

This clonotype was detected ten times or more. The CDR3 is CATSPAGGRYGYTF. The CDR3, as DNA: TGTGCCACCAGCCCTGCAGGGGGCCGCTATGGCTACACCTTC. This chain connects TRBV15 to TRBJ1-2, with TRBD1 identical over 8 bases. V lost 5 bases to trimming and J lost 4 bases; unmatched junction nucleotides: 6. The germline V gene encodes CDR1 LNHNV and CDR2 YYDKDF (reference sequence). This CDR3 contains 14 residues.

This clonotype appeared many times. V usage is TRBV28 and J usage is TRBJ2-5; TRBD2 aligns across 9 bases. Unmatched junction bases numbered 12, after V lost 5 bases and J lost 14 bases. CDR1 and CDR2 (germline): MDHEN, SYDVKM. The CDR3 is made up of 13 amino acids. The CDR3 DNA sequence: TGTGCCAGCAGTCCCCACACTAGCGGGCGACCCTACTTC. Its protein product is CASSPHTSGRPYF.

There are many counts of this clonotype. The rearrangement joins TRBV20-1 to TRBJ2-7, with D possibly being TRBD1 (6 bases). With 6 bases removed from V and 3 bases from J, the gap between germline ends came to 21 bases. The length of the CDR3 is 15 residues. Germline V CDR1 and CDR2: DFQATT, SNEGSKA (reference sequence). The CDR3 here is CSAYNRTALDYEQYF. In DNA, the CDR3 is TGCAGTGCCTACAATCGGACAGCGTTAGACTACGAGCAGTACTTC.

This clonotype is a singleton in its sample. The chain joins TRBV7-2 to TRBJ2-5; D perhaps matches TRBD1 (5 bases). V lost 4 bases, J lost 3 bases, and 12 bases lay in between. The CDR3 loop spans 14 amino acids. Germline-derived CDR1 and CDR2 are SGHTA and FQGNSA. This chain's CDR3 is CASSSRVGEETQYF. CDR3 DNA sequence: TGTGCCAGCAGCTCCAGGGTCGGAGAAGAGACCCAGTACTTC.

The table lists this clonotype with many counts. This rearrangement joins TRBV28 to TRBJ2-5; the match to TRBD2 covers 9 bases. Trimming removed 3 bases from V and 4 bases from J; junction bases left unmatched: 6. Germline CDR1 MDHEN, CDR2 SYDVKM. This CDR3 comprises 15 residues. Here the CDR3 DNA reads TGTGCCAGCAGTTTGCTAGCGGGATTTGGAGAGACCCAGTACTTC. It is translated as CASSLLAGFGETQYF.

The chain employs TRBV18 and TRBJ2-7; 11 positions agree with TRBD2. This CDR3 is built from 18 residues. Germline V gene sequence: CDR1 KGHSH, CDR2 LQKENI. V trimming: 3 bases; J trimming: 1 base; junction bases outside the gene matches: 11. CDR3 in DNA: TGTGCCAGCTCACCGACGCCCGGGACTAGCGGTTGGTCCTACGAGCAGTACTTC. Translation gives CASSPTPGTSGWSYEQYF. Full variable domain (missing parts from reference TRBV18 and TRBJ2-7): NAGVMQNPRHLVRRRGQEARLRCSPMKGHSHVYWYRQLPEEGLKFMVYLQKENIIDESGMPKERFSAEFPKEGPSILRIQQVVRGDSAAYFCASSPTPGTSGWSYEQYFGPGTRLTVT.

This clonotype was picked up a small number of times. This may be a read error, as it is one base from a much larger clone. The chain links TRBV12-3 or TRBV12-4 to TRBJ2-1, with D perhaps TRBD1 (5 bases). V was cut by 3 bases and J by 6 bases, with 18 bases left in between. The CDR3 runs to 16 residues. The CDR3 DNA reads as TGTGCCAGCAGTTTTAATCTGGACAAGGGGTTCAATGAGCAGTTCTTC. Amino acids: CASSFNLDKGFNEQFF.

The gene calls are TRBV12-3 or TRBV12-4 and TRBJ1-2; D perhaps matches TRBD1 (5 bases). The CDR3 totals 12 residues. V was pared by 10 bases and J by 4 bases, with 13 bases between. In nucleotides, the CDR3 is TGTGCCACCAGACAGCTGCTCTATGGCTACACCTTC. The encoded protein is CATRQLLYGYTF.

This clonotype was counted between two and nine times. The chain uses TRBV6-1 and TRBJ2-4; unclear D gene. With 10 bases removed from V and 5 bases from J, the gap between germline ends came to 9 bases. This CDR3 comprises 11 residues. Germline lookup yields CDR1 MNHNS and CDR2 SASEGT. CDR3 DNA sequence: TGTGCCACGGCTAAGGAAAACATTCAGTACTTC. Protein sequence: CATAKENIQYF.

This clonotype was counted ten times or more. The chain uses TRBV2 and TRBJ2-1, with unresolved D. The CDR3 covers 13 residues. V shed 6 bases and J shed 5 bases, with 11 bases lying between them. Germline CDR1 SNHLY, CDR2 FYNNEI. The CDR3 here is CASRPDLNNEQFF. The CDR3 nucleotides are TGTGCCAGCAGACCGGACCTAAACAATGAGCAGTTCTTC.

This clonotype was seen a handful of times. This rearrangement joins TRBV7-2 to TRBJ2-7; D ambiguous. The germline CDR1 and CDR2 sequences are SGHTA and FQGNSA. This CDR3 has 13 amino acids. Trimming removed 2 bases at V and 2 bases at J, with 7 bases between. CDR3 bases: TGTGCCAGCAGCTTAAGTAGGACCTACGAGCAGTACTTC. It specifies CASSLSRTYEQYF.

Only a few counts were recorded for this clonotype. The chain has TRBV7-9 and TRBJ2-2; 8 nucleotides agree with TRBD2. V lost 0 bases to trimming and J lost 4 bases; unmatched junction nucleotides: 4. The CDR3 covers 16 residues. Germline V gene sequence: CDR1 SEHNR, CDR2 FQNEAQ (reference sequence). The CDR3 DNA sequence: TGTGCCAGCAGCTTAGCCGAGCGGGAGCGCACCGGGGAGCTGTTTTTT. Amino acid sequence: CASSLAERERTGELFF.

V is TRBV11-2 and J is TRBJ2-7, with D perhaps matching TRBD1 or TRBD2 (6 bases each). From germline, CDR1 is SGHAT and CDR2 FQNNGV. Trimming cost V 1 base and J 2 bases, with 24 bases left between them. The CDR3 contains 19 residues. The CDR3 coding sequence is TGTGCCAGCAGCTTAGGGCGCCTGAGGGTCTCGGGGGCCCCCTACGAGCAGTACTTC. The encoded protein is CASSLGRLRVSGAPYEQYF.

This clonotype was recorded at least ten times. The V call is TRBV30, the J call TRBJ1-2; weak D call: TRBD1 (5 bases). The CDR3 is made up of 13 amino acids. V was pared by 5 bases and J by 7 bases, with 17 bases between. Germline V lookup: CDR1 GTSNPN, CDR2 SVGIG (reference sequence). CDR3 protein: CAWSGGDLVGYTF. CDR3 coding DNA: TGTGCCTGGTCCGGTGGGGACTTGGTTGGCTACACCTTC.

This clonotype was seen repeatedly, ten times or more. The V call is TRBV7-2, the J call TRBJ1-5; 7 positions match TRBD1. V lost 5 bases and J lost 9; bases outside the gene matches: 13. This CDR3 has 15 amino acids. Per germline, CDR1 SGHTA and CDR2 FQGNSA. CDR3 DNA sequence: TGTGCCAGCAGCGCTGACAGGGCGGGGATGTGGCCCCAGCATTTT. It specifies CASSADRAGMWPQHF.

At least ten counts were recorded for this clonotype. This chain connects TRBV20-1 to TRBJ1-1, with no clear D. There are 12 residues in the CDR3. CDR1 and CDR2 from the germline V gene are DFQATT and SNEGSKA (reference sequence). The V and J ends lost 2 bases and 6 bases respectively, with 10 bases between them. CDR3 nucleotide sequence: TGCAGTGCTAGACCCCAAGCCGCTGAAGCTTTCTTT. Translation: CSARPQAAEAFF.

This clonotype was counted at least ten times. This CDR3 reads CASDWMGGAEAFF. The CDR3 nucleotides read TGTGCCAGCGACTGGATGGGTGGGGCTGAAGCTTTCTTT. The gene calls are TRBV11-2 and TRBJ1-1; D gene unclear. This CDR3 is 13 amino acids long. V shed 8 bases and J shed 6 bases, with 16 bases lying between them. Germline CDR1 and CDR2: SGHAT and FQNNGV.

This clonotype is medium-sized. The CDR3 nucleotides are TGTGCCATCAGTGAGGCTGGCGAAAAACTGTTTTTT. This sequence encodes CAISEAGEKLFF. The rearrangement links TRBV10-3 to TRBJ1-4; the D is unclear. V lost 2 bases and J 8 bases, leaving 6 bases between the germline ends. From germline, CDR1 is ENHRY and CDR2 SYGVKD. The CDR3 loop spans 12 amino acids.

The chain has TRBV27 and TRBJ1-1; 7 bases match TRBD1. This CDR3 has 13 residues. The trim removed 2 bases at V and 10 bases at J, leaving 7 bases unmatched. The germline CDR1 and CDR2 sequences are MNHEY and SMNVEV (reference sequence). CDR3 region: CASSLNRQGRAFF. The CDR3 nucleotides are TGTGCCAGCAGTTTAAATAGACAGGGTCGAGCTTTCTTT.

This clonotype was found a few times. A single base separates this from a much larger clone, so it may be a read error. This CDR3 is missing its conserved last phenylalanine or tryptophan, likely due to a read error. The CDR3 sequence is CASSLKPGPNPNQPQHS. The CDR3 coding sequence is TGTGCCAGCAGTCTAAAGCCAGGACCGAACCCCAATCAGCCCCAGCATTCT. The chain has TRBV27 and TRBJ1-5; D uncertain. The CDR3 loop spans 17 amino acids. The V end was cut by 5 bases, the J end by 3 bases, with 20 bases between. Germline CDR1 and CDR2: MNHEY and SMNVEV (reference sequence).

This clonotype was seen only a few times. The chain employs TRBV6-2 or TRBV6-3 and TRBJ2-6; D ambiguous. V gave up 1 base and J gave up 4 bases, with 11 bases separating them. The CDR3 contains 16 residues. From germline, CDR1 is MNHEY and CDR2 SVGEGT. The CDR3 spells CASSYFMGGGANVLTF. The CDR3 region has the DNA TGTGCCAGCAGTTACTTTATGGGCGGCGGGGCCAACGTCCTGACTTTC.

This clonotype was seen many times. The chain couples TRBV2 to TRBJ1-4; D is unclear. Germline V lookup: CDR1 SNHLY, CDR2 FYNNEI. The ends were cut back, 5 bases at V and 5 bases at J, with 9 bases in the middle. The CDR3 has 13 residues. As DNA, the CDR3 is TGTGCCAGCAGTTCGCGGGAGAATGAAAAACTGTTTTTT. Translation: CASSSRENEKLFF. The full variable domain, in which reference TRBV2 and TRBJ1-4 provide the parts outside the CDR3, is EPEVTQTPSHQVTQMGQEVILRCVPISNHLYFYWYRQILGQKVEFLVSFYNNEISEKSEIFDDQFSVERPDGSNFTLKIRSTKLEDSAMYFCASSSRENEKLFFGSGTQLSVL.

This clonotype occurred many times. The chain links TRBV29-1 to TRBJ2-2; 8 bases line up with TRBD2. Germline V gene lookup returns CDR1 SQVTM and CDR2 ANQGSEA. The CDR3 is 15 residues long. V shed 4 bases, J shed 4 bases, and the junction held 8 bases outside the gene matches. The CDR3 spells CSVASGSLGTGELFF. The CDR3 coding sequence is TGCAGCGTTGCGAGCGGGAGTCTTGGCACCGGGGAGCTGTTTTTT.

Many counts were recorded for this clonotype. The V call is TRBV5-6, the J call TRBJ1-2; 12 nucleotides align to TRBD1. The germline CDR1 and CDR2 sequences are SGHDT and YYEEEE. This CDR3 is built from 15 residues. With V trimmed by 4 bases and J by 8 bases, 9 bases remained unmatched. The CDR3: CASSRRGTGGKGYTF. The CDR3 DNA sequence: TGTGCCAGCAGCCGCCGAGGGACAGGGGGCAAAGGCTACACCTTC.